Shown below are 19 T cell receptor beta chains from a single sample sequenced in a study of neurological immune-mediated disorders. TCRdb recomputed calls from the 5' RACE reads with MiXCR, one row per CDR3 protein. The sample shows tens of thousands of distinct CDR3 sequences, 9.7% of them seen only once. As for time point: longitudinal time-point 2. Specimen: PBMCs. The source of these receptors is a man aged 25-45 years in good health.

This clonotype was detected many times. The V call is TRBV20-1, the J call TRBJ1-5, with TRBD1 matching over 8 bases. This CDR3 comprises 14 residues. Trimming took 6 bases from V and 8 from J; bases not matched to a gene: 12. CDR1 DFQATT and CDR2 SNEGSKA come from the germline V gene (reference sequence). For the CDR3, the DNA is TGCAGTGCAGTACAGGGGGGGCTAGAGAAGCCCCAGCATTTT. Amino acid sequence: CSAVQGGLEKPQHF.

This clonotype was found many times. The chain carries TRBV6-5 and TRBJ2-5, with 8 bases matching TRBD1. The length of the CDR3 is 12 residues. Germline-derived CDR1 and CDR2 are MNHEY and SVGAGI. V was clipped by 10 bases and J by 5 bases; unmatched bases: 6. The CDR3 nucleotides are TGTGCCACCCTGGACAGGGCCGAGACCCAGTACTTC. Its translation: CATLDRAETQYF.

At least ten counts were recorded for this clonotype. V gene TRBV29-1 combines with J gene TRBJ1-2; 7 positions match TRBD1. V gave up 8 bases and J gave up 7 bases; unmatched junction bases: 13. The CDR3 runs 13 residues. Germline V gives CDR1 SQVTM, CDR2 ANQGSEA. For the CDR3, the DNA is TGCAGCCTCGACGACAGGGCCAGTTCTGGCTACACCTTC. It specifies CSLDDRASSGYTF.

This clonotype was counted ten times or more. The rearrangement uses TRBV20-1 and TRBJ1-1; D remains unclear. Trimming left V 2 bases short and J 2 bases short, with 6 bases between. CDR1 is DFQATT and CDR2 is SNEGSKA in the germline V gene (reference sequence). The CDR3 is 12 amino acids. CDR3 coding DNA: TGCAGTGCTAGACGCGATAACACTGAAGCTTTCTTT. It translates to CSARRDNTEAFF.

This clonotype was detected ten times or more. The CDR3 loop reads CASSEQPYGYTF. CDR3 nucleotide sequence: TGTGCCAGCAGTGAACAGCCCTATGGCTACACCTTC. The gene calls are TRBV2 and TRBJ1-2; D not certain. V dropped 2 bases and J dropped 4 bases, with 5 bases sitting between them. The CDR3 totals 12 residues. CDR1 and CDR2 from the germline V gene are SNHLY and FYNNEI.

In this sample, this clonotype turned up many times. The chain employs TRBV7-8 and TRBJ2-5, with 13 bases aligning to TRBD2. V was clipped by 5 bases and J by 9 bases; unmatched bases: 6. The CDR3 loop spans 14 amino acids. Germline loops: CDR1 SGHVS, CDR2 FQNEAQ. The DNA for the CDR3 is TGTGCCAGCAGCCCGCCCACTAGCGGGAGGGCCCAGTACTTC. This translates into CASSPPTSGRAQYF.

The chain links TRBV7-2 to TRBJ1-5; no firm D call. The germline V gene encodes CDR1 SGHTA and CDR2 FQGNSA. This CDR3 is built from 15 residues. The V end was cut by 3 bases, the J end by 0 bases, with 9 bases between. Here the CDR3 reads CASSFAAPSNQPQHF. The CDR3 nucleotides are TGTGCCAGCAGCTTTGCCGCTCCTAGCAATCAGCCCCAGCATTTT.

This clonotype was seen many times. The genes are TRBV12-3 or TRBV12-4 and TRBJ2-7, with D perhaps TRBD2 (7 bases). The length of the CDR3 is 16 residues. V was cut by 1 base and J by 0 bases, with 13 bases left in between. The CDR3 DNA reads TGTGCCAGCAGTTTAGGAGGGGGACTACCCTCCTACGAGCAGTACTTC. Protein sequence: CASSLGGGLPSYEQYF.

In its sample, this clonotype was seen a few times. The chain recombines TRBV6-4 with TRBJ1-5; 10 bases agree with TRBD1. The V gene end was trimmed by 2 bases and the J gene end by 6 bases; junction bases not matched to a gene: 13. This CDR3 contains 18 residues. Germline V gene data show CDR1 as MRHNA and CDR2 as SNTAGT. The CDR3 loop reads CASSDPGQGPIIFQPQHF. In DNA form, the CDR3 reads TGTGCCAGCAGTGACCCGGGACAGGGGCCTATTATTTTTCAGCCCCAGCATTTT.

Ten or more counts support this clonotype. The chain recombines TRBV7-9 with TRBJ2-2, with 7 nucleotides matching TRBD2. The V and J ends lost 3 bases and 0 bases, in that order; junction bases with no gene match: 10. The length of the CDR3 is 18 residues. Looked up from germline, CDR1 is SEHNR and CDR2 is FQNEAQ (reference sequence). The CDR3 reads CASSFLAETYANTGELFF. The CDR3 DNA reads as TGTGCCAGCAGCTTCCTAGCGGAAACCTACGCGAACACCGGGGAGCTGTTTTTT.

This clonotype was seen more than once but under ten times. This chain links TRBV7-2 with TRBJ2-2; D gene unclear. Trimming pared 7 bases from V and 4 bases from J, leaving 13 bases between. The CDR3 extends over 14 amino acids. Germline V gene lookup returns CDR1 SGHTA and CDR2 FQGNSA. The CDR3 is CASIPGHFTGELFF. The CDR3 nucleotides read TGTGCCAGCATCCCGGGCCATTTCACCGGGGAGCTGTTTTTT.

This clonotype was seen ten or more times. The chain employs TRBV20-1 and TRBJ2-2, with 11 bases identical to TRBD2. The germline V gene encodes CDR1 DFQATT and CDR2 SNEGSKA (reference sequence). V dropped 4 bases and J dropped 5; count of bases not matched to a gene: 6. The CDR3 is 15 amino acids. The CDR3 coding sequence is TGCAGTGCTATTCTAGCGGGAGGAGGGACCGGGGAGCTGTTTTTT. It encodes CSAILAGGGTGELFF.

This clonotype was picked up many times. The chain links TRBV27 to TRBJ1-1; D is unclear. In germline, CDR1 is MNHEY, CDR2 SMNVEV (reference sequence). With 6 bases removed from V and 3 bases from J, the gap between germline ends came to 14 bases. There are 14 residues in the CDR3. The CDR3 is CASRGLFRDTEAFF. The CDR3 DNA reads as TGTGCCAGCAGAGGACTCTTTAGGGACACTGAAGCTTTCTTT.

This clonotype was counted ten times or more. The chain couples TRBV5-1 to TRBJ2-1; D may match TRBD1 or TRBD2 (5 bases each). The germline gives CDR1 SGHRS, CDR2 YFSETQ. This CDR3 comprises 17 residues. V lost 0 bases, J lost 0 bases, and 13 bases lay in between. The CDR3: CASSLGSGPSSYNEQFF. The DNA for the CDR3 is TGCGCCAGCAGCTTGGGGTCGGGACCTAGCTCCTACAATGAGCAGTTCTTC.

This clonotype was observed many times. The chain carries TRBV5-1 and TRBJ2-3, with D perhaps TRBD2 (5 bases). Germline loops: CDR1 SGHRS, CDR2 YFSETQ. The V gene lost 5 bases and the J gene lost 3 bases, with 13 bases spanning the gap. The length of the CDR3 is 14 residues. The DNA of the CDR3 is TGCGCCAGCAGGGGTGCGTCGGGGACAGATACGCAGTATTTT. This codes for CASRGASGTDTQYF.

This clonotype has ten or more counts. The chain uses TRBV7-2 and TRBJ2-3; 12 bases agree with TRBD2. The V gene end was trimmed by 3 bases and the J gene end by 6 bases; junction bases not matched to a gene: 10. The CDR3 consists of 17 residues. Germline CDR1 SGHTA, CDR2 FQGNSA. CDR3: CASSFRTSGTLGDTQYF. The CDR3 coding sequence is TGTGCCAGCAGCTTTCGGACTAGCGGGACCCTGGGGGATACGCAGTATTTT.

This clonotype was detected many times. The CDR3 loop is CASSSLTGYYEQYF. The CDR3 nucleotides are TGTGCCAGCAGTTCTCTGACAGGGTACTACGAGCAGTACTTC. This chain connects TRBV28 to TRBJ2-7, with TRBD1 matching over 7 bases. CDR1 and CDR2 (germline): MDHEN, SYDVKM. V was pared by 4 bases and J by 3 bases, with 6 bases of the junction left unmatched. The CDR3 runs to 14 residues.

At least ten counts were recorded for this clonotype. The CDR3 sequence: CASRGLAGVESYEQYF. The CDR3 nucleotides are TGTGCCAGCAGGGGACTAGCGGGAGTGGAGTCCTACGAGCAGTACTTC. The chain carries TRBV2 and TRBJ2-7, with 14 bases identical to TRBD2. Germline lookup yields CDR1 SNHLY and CDR2 FYNNEI. The CDR3 is 16 amino acids. With V trimmed by 6 bases and J by 1 base, 5 bases remained unmatched.

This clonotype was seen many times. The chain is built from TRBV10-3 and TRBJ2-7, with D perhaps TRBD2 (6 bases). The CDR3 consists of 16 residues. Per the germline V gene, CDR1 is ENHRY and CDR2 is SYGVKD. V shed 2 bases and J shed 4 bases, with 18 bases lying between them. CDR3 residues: CAISEVGTPLPYEQYF. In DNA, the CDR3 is TGTGCCATCAGTGAGGTGGGGACTCCTCTCCCATACGAGCAGTACTTC.